This is a list of T cell receptor beta chains from one sample in a study of CD8+ T cells in alopecia areata. Only in-frame clones appear in the TCRdb table, and some are missing; sequencing was by immunoSEQ multiplex PCR. The sample holds approximately 200,000 clones, 60% seen once. Sequencing was performed on CD4+ T cells sorted from blood, taken at week 4, from a patient treated with tofacitinib. The receptor source for this set is a human donor with alopecia areata. Both conserved end residues are part of each CDR3. Fields, in order: V gene, CDR3 length, clone size, D gene, J gene, CDR3 protein, CDR3 DNA. D genes are given only for firm matches. Clone sizes are given selectively: once, few, many, or a class where the clone is expanded.

>TRBV5-4|17|.|TRBD1|TRBJ2-5
CASSFGGDRGLRETQYF
TGTGCCAGCAGCTTTGGGGGGGACAGGGGGCTTCGAGAGACCCAGTACTTC
>TRBV5-4|16|.|TRBD1|TRBJ1-1
CASSLDLDRANTEAFF
TGTGCCAGCAGCTTGGACCTAGACAGGGCGAACACTGAAGCTTTCTTT
>TRBV20-1|11|.|.|TRBJ1-5
CSAREGQPQHF
TGCAGTGCTAGAGAGGGTCAGCCCCAGCATTTT
>TRBV4-1|15|once|.|TRBJ1-1
CASNHLGAGNTEAFF
TGCGCCAGCAACCATCTGGGGGCAGGGAACACTGAAGCTTTCTTT
>TRBV6-5|15|.|.|TRBJ1-2
CASSYSSIRVGGYTF
TGTGCCAGCAGTTACTCGAGTATCAGGGTCGGCGGCTACACCTTC
>TRBV7-2|12|.|.|TRBJ1-2
CASSQGRIGYTF
TGTGCCAGCAGCCAAGGGCGGATAGGCTACACCTTC
>TRBV4-1|15|once|TRBD1|TRBJ1-2
CASSQGTGEVYGYTF
TGCGCCAGCAGCCAGGGGACAGGTGAGGTCTATGGCTACACCTTC
>TRBV5-1|13|.|.|TRBJ1-1
CASSWGRGTEAFF
TGCGCCAGCAGCTGGGGGAGGGGCACTGAAGCTTTCTTT
>TRBV7-2|14|.|.|TRBJ1-5
CASSLTARSQPQHF
TGTGCCAGCAGCTTAACAGCGAGGAGTCAGCCCCAGCATTTT
>TRBV6-1|14|.|TRBD2|TRBJ2-3
CASSPAGGPDTQYF
TGTGCCAGCAGCCCAGCGGGGGGGCCTGATACGCAGTATTTT
>TRBV5-1|17|few|TRBD2|TRBJ2-7
CASSFSGLAGGLGEQYF
TGCGCCAGCAGCTTCTCTGGACTAGCGGGGGGACTGGGAGAGCAGTACTTC
>TRBV30|14|.|TRBD1|TRBJ2-7
CAWSGWTGAYEQYF
TGTGCCTGGAGTGGATGGACAGGAGCCTACGAGCAGTACTTC
>TRBV5-1|15|.|.|TRBJ2-5
CASSLSGFAQETQYF
TGCGCCAGCAGCTTGAGCGGGTTCGCCCAAGAGACCCAGTACTTC
>TRBV7-2|15|.|.|TRBJ2-1
CASSFGFGNYNEQFF
TGTGCCAGCAGCTTCGGTTTCGGGAACTACAATGAGCAGTTCTTC
>TRBV9|15|.|TRBD1|TRBJ2-7
CASSVATGVGYEQYF
TGTGCCAGCAGCGTAGCGACAGGGGTGGGCTACGAGCAGTACTTC
>TRBV29-1|14|.|.|TRBJ2-7
CSAGPRDPGYEQYF
TGCAGCGCCGGTCCAAGGGACCCGGGCTACGAGCAGTACTTC
>TRBV10-3|15|.|.|TRBJ2-5
CAISERHSSQETQYF
TGTGCCATCAGTGAGCGGCACTCGTCCCAAGAGACCCAGTACTTC
>TRBV5-1|13|.|.|TRBJ1-5
CASSLDSDQPQHF
TGCGCCAGCAGCCTGGACAGCGATCAGCCCCAGCATTTT
>TRBV29-1|12|.|TRBD2|TRBJ2-7
CSGRLAGYEQYF
TGCAGCGGTAGACTAGCGGGTTACGAGCAGTACTTC
>TRBV23-1|15|.|TRBD1|TRBJ2-3
CAASPDRVPAGTQYF
TGCGCCGCTAGCCCGGACAGGGTACCCGCCGGTACGCAGTATTTT
>TRBV7-9|16|.|TRBD2|TRBJ2-3
CASSFSTSVNTDTQYF
TGTGCCAGCAGCTTTAGTACTAGCGTTAACACAGATACGCAGTATTTT
>TRBV25-1|16|.|.|TRBJ1-2
CASSEYMGGRSYGYTF
TGTGCCAGCAGTGAATATATGGGGGGGAGATCCTATGGCTACACCTTC
>TRBV4-2|16|few|.|TRBJ2-3
CASSQEFSRSTDTQYF
TGTGCCAGCAGCCAAGAATTTAGCCGGAGCACAGATACGCAGTATTTT
>TRBV18|17|.|.|TRBJ2-3
CASSHSSPGPSTDTQYF
TGTGCCAGCTCTCACTCTTCGCCGGGGCCCAGCACAGATACGCAGTATTTT
>TRBV9|11|.|.|TRBJ2-3
CASSVGGTQYF
TGTGCCAGCAGCGTAGGGGGTACGCAGTATTTT
>TRBV29-1|14|few|TRBD1|TRBJ2-7
CSVPGQGPSYEQYF
TGCAGCGTTCCGGGACAGGGGCCCTCCTACGAGCAGTACTTC
>TRBV6-1|14|few|.|TRBJ2-5
CASSEQGHQETQYF
TGTGCCAGCAGTGAACAGGGGCACCAAGAGACCCAGTACTTC
>TRBV2|13|.|.|TRBJ2-5
CASTTAYQETQYF
TGTGCCAGTACGACTGCGTACCAAGAGACCCAGTACTTC
>TRBV30|13|.|.|TRBJ1-5
CAWSGHGNQPQHF
TGTGCCTGGAGCGGGCACGGCAATCAGCCCCAGCATTTT
>TRBV29-1|15|few|.|TRBJ2-4
CSVASGAWAKNIQYF
TGCAGCGTGGCATCAGGGGCGTGGGCCAAAAACATTCAGTACTTC
>TRBV27|14|.|.|TRBJ1-6
CASSYRVANSPLHF
TGTGCCAGCAGTTACAGGGTCGCTAATTCACCCCTCCACTTT
>TRBV4-3|15|.|TRBD1|TRBJ1-4
CASSLFRDRGVKLFF
TGCGCCAGCAGTCTTTTCCGGGACAGGGGGGTAAAACTGTTTTTT
>TRBV2|10|.|.|TRBJ2-3
CASKEDTQYF
TGTGCCAGCAAAGAGGATACGCAGTATTTT
>TRBV5-1|13|few|TRBD1|TRBJ2-7
CASSGTGNYEQYF
TGCGCCAGCAGCGGGACAGGCAACTACGAGCAGTACTTC
>TRBV2|13|.|TRBD1|TRBJ2-7
CASSGQGNYEQYF
TGCGCCAGCAGTGGACAGGGTAACTACGAGCAGTACTTC
>TRBV7-2|16|.|TRBD1|TRBJ1-2
CASSLVMSARGHLYTF
TGTGCCAGCAGCTTAGTAATGTCGGCCAGGGGGCACCTCTACACCTTC
>TRBV27|13|few|TRBD1|TRBJ1-2
CASRGQDNYGYTF
TGTGCCAGCCGGGGACAGGACAACTATGGCTACACCTTC
>TRBV5-1|11|.|.|TRBJ2-1
CASSLDMEQFF
TGCGCCAGCAGCCTGGACATGGAGCAGTTCTTC
>TRBV7-2|14|.|TRBD1|TRBJ1-1
CASRRGPGDTEAFF
TGTGCCAGCAGAAGGGGGCCGGGGGACACTGAAGCTTTCTTT
>TRBV5-6|17|.|TRBD1|TRBJ2-6
CASSFIIGTGGANVLTF
TGTGCCAGCAGCTTCATCATCGGGACAGGTGGGGCCAACGTCCTGACTTTC
>TRBV29-1|12|.|TRBD1|TRBJ2-7
CSVEPGQGQQYF
TGCAGCGTTGAACCCGGACAGGGCCAGCAGTACTTC